The clone carrying this T cell receptor (beta chain) appeared many times. What it binds is unknown. The sample belongs to a study of regulatory T cells in long-lasting Graves disease. Study outcomes and limitations: Repertoires from persistent disease leaned toward TRBV28, TRBJ1-2 and TRBJ2-5.

Stated time point: newly diagnosed GD, antithyroid drugs for less than 3 months. PBMC-derived RNA was used for the TCR library. Germline CDR1 reads SQVTM; CDR2 reads ANQGSEA. V dropped 8 bases and J dropped 3; count of bases not matched to a gene: 4. The CDR3 runs to 12 residues. According to the study, TCR beta libraries were built with iRepertoire HTBI primers and CDR3-region Arm-PCR. Each CDR3 protein is one row after TCRdb ran MiXCR on the multiplex PCR reads. The sample shows about 530,000 distinct CDR3 sequences, around 16% of them seen only once. The data also belong to a second study, concerning T cells in Graves' hyperthyroidism and ophthalmopathy.

The sequence derives from a woman aged 35 to 60 with Graves disease. The chain is built from TRBV29-1 and TRBJ2-5; 9 bases line up with TRBD1. The source material was peripheral blood mononuclear cells (PBMCs), sampled at new diagnosis, from a patient treated with antithyroid drugs. Here the CDR3 DNA reads TGCAGCCTGACAGGGGGAGAAGAGACCCAGTACTTC. Translated, it gives CSLTGGEETQYF.